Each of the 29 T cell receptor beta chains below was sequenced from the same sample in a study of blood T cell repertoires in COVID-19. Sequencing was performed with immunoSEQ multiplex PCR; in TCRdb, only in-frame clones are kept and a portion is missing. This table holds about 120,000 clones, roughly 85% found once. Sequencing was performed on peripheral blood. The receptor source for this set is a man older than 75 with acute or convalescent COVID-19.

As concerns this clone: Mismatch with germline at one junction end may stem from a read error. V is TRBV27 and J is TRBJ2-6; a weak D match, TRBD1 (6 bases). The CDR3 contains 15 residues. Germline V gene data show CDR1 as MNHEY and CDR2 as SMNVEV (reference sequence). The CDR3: CASTLQGSGANVLTF. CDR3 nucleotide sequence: TGTGCCAGCACTTTACAGGGCTCTGGGGCCAACGTCCTGACTTTC.

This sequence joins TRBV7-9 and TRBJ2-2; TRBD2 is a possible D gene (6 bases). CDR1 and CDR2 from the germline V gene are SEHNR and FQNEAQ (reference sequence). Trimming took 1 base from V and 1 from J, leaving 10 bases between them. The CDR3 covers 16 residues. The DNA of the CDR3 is TGTGCCAGCAGCTTAGAAACCGGGAGGAACACCGGGGAGCTGTTTTTT. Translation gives CASSLETGRNTGELFF. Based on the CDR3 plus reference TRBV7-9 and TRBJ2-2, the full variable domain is DTGVSQNPRHKITKRGQNVTFRCDPISEHNRLYWYRQTLGQGPEFLTYFQNEAQLEKSRLLSDRFSAERPKGSFSTLEIQRTEQGDSAMYLCASSLETGRNTGELFFGEGSRLTVL.

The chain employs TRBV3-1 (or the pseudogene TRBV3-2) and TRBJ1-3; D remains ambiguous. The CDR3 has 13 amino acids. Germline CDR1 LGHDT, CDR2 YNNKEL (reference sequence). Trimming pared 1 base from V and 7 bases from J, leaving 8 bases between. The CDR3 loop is CASSQVPGNTIYF. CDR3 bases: TGTGCCAGCAGCCAAGTTCCGGGGAACACCATATATTTT.

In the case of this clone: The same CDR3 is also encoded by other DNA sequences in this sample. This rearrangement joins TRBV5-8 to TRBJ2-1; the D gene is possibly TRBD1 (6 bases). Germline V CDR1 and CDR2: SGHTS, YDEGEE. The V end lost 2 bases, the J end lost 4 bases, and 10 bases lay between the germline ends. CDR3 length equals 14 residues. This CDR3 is CASSLGQSYNEQFF. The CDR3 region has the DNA TGTGCCAGCAGCTTAGGACAGTCTTACAATGAGCAGTTCTTC. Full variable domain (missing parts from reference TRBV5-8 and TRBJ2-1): EAGVTQSPTHLIKTRGQQATLRCSPISGHTSVYWYQQALGLGLQFLLWYDEGEERNRGNFPPRFSGRQFPNYSSELNVNALELEDSALYLCASSLGQSYNEQFFGPGTRLTVL.

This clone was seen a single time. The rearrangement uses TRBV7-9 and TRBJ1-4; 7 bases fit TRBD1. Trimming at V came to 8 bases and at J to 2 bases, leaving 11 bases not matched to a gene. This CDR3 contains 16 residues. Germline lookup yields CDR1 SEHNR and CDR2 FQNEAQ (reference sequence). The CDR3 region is CASSLEGAMTNEKLFF. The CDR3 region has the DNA TGTGCCAGCTCGTTGGAGGGGGCGATGACTAATGAAAAACTGTTTTTT.

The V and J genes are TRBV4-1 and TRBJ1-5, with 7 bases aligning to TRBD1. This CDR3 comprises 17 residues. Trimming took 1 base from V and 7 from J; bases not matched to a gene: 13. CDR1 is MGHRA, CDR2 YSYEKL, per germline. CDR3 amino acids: CASSQVTGAGGNQPQHF. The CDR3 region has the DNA TGCGCCAGCAGCCAAGTAACAGGGGCAGGGGGGAACCAGCCCCAGCATTTT.

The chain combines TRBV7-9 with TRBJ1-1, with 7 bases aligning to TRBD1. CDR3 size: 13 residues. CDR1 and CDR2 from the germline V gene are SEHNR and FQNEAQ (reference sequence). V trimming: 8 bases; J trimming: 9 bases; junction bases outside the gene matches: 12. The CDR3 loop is CASGRDSTTQAFF. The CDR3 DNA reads TGTGCCAGCGGTAGGGACAGCACTACCCAAGCTTTCTTT.

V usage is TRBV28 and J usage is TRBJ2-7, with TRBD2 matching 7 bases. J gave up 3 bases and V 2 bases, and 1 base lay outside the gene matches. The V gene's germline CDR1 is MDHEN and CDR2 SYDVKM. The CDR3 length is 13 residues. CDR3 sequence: CASSLGRDYEQYF. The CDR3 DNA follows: TGTGCCAGCAGTTTAGGGAGGGACTACGAGCAGTACTTC.

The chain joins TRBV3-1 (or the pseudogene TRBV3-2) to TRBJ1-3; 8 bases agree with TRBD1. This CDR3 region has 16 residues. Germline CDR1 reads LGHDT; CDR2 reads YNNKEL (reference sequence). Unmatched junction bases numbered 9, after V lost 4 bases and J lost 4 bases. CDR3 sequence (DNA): TGTGCCAGCAGCCGGACAGGGTCGGAGTTAGGAAACACCATATATTTT. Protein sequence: CASSRTGSELGNTIYF.

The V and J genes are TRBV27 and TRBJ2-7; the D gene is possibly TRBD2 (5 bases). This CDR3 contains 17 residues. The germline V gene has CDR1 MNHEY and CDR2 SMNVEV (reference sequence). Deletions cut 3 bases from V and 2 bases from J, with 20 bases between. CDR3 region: CASSFRVEGSVPYEQYF. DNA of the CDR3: TGTGCCAGCAGTTTCCGGGTTGAGGGTAGCGTCCCCTACGAGCAGTACTTC.

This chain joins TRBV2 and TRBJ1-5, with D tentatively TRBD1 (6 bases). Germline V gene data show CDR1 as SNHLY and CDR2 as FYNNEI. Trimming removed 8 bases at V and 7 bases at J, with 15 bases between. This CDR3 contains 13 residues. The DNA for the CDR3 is TGTGCCAGCGTCCGAGGGGGGGGGCAGCCCCAGCATTTT. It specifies CASVRGGGQPQHF.

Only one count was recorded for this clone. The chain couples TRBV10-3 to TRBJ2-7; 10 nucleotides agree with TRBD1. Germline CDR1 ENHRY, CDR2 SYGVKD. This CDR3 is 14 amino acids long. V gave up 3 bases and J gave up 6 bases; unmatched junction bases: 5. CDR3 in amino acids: CAISDRQGAREQYF. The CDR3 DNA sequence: TGTGCCATCAGTGATCGACAGGGGGCCCGCGAGCAGTACTTC.

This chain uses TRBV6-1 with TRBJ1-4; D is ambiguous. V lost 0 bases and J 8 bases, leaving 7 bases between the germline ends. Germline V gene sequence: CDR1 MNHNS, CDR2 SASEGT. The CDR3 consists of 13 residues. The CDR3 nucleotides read TGTGCCAGCAGTGAAGCGACGGGGGAAAAACTGTTTTTT. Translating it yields CASSEATGEKLFF.

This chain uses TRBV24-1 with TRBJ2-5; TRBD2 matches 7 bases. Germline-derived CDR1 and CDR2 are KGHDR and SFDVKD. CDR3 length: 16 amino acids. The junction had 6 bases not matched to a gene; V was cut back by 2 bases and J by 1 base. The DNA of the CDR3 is TGTGCCACCAGTGATTATCAAGCTAGCGGCCAAGAGACCCAGTACTTC. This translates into CATSDYQASGQETQYF.

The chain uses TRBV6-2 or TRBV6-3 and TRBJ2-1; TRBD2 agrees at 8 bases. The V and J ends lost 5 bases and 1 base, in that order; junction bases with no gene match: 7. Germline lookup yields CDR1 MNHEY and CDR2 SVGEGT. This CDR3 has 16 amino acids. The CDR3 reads CASSTSTSGSYNEQFF. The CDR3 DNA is TGTGCCAGCAGTACCTCTACTAGCGGATCCTACAATGAGCAGTTCTTC.

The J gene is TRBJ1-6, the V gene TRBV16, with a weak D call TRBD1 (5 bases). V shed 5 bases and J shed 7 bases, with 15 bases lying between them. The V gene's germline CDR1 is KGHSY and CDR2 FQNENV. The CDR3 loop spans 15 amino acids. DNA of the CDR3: TGTGCCAGCAGCTACAACTCCCAGGGAAATTCACCCCTCCACTTT. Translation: CASSYNSQGNSPLHF.

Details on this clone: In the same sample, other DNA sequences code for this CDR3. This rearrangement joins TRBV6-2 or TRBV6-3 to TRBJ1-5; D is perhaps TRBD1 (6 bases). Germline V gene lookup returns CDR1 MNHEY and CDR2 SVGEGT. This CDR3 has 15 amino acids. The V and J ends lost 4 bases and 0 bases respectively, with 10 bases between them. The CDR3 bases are TGTGCCAGCAGTTCAGGACAGCTTAGCAATCAGCCCCAGCATTTT. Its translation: CASSSGQLSNQPQHF.

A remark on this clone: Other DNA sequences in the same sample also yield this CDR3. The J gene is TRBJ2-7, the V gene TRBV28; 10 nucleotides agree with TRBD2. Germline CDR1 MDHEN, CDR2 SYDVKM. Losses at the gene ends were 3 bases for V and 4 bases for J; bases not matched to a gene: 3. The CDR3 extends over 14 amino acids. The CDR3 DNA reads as TGTGCCAGCAGTTTCTATAGCGGGAGGTACGAGCAGTACTTC. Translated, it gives CASSFYSGRYEQYF.

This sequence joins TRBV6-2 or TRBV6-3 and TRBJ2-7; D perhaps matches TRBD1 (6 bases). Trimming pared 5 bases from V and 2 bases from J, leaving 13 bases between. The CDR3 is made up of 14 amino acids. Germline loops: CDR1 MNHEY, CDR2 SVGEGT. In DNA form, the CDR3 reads TGTGCCAGCAGTACGTACAGGACAGCCTACGAGCAGTACTTC. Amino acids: CASSTYRTAYEQYF.

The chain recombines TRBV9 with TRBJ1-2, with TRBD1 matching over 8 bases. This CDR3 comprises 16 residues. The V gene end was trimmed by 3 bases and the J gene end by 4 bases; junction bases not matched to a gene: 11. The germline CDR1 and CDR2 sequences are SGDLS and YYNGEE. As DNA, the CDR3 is TGTGCCAGCAGCGCCAGTCCGACAGGGGTGATCTATGGCTACACCTTC. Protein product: CASSASPTGVIYGYTF.

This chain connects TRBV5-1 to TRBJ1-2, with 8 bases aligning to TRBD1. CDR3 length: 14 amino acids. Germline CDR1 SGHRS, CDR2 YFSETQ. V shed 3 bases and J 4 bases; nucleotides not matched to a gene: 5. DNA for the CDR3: TGCGCCAGCAGCTGGACAGGGTTCTCCTATGGCTACACCTTC. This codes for CASSWTGFSYGYTF.

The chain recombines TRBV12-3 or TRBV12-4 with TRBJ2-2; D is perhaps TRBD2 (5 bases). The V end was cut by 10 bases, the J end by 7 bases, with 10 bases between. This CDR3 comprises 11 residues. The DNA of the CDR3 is TGTGCCACCCAAGGGAGCGGGGAGCTGTTTTTT. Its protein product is CATQGSGELFF.

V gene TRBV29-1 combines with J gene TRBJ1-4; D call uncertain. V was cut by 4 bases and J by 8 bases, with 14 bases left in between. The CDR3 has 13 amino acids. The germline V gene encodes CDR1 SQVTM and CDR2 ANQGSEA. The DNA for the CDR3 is TGCAGCGTTGGTACCCCAAGCGGAGAAAAACTGTTTTTT. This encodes CSVGTPSGEKLFF.

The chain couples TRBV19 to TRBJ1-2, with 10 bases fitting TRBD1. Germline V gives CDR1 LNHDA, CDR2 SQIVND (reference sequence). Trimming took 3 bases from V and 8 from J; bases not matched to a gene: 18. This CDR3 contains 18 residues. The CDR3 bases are TGTGCCAGTAGTATTATAGGACAAAACGACAGGGGGCTGAGAGGCTACACCTTC. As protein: CASSIIGQNDRGLRGYTF.

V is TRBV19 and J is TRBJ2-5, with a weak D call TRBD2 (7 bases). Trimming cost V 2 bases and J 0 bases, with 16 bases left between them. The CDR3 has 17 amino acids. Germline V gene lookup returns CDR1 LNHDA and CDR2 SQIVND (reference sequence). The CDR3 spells CASSISSGTSYQETQYF. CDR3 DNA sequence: TGTGCCAGTAGTATAAGCAGCGGGACATCATACCAAGAGACCCAGTACTTC.

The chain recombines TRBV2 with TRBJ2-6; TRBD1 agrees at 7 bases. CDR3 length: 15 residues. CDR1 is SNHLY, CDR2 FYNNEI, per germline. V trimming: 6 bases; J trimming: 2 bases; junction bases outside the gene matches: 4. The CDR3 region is CASRPQGAGANVLTF. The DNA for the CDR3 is TGTGCCAGCAGACCTCAGGGGGCTGGGGCCAACGTCCTGACTTTC.

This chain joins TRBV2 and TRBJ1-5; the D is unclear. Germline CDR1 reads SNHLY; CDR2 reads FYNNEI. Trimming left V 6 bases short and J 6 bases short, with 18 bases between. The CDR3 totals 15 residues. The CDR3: CASRRPASGIQPQHF. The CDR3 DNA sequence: TGTGCCAGCAGGCGACCTGCCTCGGGGATTCAGCCCCAGCATTTT.

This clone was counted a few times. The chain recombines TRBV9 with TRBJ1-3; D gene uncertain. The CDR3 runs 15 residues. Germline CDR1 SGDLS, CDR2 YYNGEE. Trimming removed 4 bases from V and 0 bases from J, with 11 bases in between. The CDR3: CASSPGVVSGNTIYF. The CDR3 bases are TGTGCCAGCAGCCCAGGCGTGGTCTCTGGAAACACCATATATTTT.

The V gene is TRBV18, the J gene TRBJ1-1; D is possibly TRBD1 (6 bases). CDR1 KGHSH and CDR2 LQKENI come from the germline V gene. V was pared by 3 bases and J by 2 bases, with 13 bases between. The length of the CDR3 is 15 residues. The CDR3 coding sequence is TGTGCCAGCTCACCGGGAGGGGGTGCTAACACTGAAGCTTTCTTT. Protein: CASSPGGGANTEAFF. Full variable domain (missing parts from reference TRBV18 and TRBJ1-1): NAGVMQNPRHLVRRRGQEARLRCSPMKGHSHVYWYRQLPEEGLKFMVYLQKENIIDESGMPKERFSAEFPKEGPSILRIQQVVRGDSAAYFCASSPGGGANTEAFFGQGTRLTVV.